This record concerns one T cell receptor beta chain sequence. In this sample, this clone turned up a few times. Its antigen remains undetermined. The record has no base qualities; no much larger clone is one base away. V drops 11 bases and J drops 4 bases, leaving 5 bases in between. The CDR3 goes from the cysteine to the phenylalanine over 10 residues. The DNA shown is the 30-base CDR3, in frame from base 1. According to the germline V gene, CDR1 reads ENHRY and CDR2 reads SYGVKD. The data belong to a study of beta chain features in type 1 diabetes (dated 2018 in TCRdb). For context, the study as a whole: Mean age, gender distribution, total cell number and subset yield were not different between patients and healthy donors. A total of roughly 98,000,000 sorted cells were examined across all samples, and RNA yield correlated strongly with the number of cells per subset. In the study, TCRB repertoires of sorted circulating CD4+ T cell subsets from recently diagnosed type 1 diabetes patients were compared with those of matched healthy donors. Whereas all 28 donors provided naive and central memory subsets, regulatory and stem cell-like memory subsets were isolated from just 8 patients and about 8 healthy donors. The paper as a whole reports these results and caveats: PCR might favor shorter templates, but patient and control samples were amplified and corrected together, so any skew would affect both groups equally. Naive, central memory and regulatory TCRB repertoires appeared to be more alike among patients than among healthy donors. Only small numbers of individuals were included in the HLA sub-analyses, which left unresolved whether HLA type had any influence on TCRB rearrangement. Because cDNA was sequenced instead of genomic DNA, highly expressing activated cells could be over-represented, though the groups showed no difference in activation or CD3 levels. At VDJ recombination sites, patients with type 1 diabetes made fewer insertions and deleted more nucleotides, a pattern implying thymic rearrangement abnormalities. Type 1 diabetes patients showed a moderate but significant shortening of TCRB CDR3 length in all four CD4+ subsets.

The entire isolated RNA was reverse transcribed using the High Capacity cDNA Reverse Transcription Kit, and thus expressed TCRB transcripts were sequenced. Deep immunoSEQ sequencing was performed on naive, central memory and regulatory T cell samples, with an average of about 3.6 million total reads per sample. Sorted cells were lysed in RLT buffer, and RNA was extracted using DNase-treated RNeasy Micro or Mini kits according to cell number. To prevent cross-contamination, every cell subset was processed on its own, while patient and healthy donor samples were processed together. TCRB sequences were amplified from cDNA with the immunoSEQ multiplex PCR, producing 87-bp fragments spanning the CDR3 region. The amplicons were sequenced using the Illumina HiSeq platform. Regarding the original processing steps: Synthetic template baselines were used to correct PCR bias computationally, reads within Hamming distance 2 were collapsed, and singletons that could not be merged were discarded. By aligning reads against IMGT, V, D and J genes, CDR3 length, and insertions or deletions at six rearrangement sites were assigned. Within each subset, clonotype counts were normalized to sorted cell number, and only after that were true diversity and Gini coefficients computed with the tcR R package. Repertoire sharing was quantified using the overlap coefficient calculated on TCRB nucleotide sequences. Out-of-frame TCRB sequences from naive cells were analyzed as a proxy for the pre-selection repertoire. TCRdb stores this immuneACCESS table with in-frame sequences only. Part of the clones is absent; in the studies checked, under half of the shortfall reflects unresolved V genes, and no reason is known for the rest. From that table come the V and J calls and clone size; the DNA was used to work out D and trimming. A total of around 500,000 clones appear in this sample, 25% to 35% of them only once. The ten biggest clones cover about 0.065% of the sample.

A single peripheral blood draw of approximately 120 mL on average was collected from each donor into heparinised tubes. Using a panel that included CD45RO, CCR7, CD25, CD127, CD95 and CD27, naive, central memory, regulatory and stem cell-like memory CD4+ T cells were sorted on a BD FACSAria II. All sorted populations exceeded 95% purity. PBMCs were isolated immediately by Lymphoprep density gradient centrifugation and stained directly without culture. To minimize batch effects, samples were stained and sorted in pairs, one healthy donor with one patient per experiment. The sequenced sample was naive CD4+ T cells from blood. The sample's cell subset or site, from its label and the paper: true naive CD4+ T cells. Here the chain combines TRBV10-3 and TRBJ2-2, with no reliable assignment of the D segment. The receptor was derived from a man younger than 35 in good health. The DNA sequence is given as TGTGCCGTAGGCACCGGGGAGCTGTTTTTT. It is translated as CAVGTGELFF.